The clone carrying this T cell receptor beta chain is large. As yet, its antigen is unknown. The data originate from a study of T cells after posttransplantation cyclophosphamide. General study findings and limits: TRB clonality was highly associated with recipient CMV seropositivity and reactivation. TRB overlap between skin or GI tissue T cells and blood was limited. Donor-recipient repertoire similarity was low at 1-2 months, rising over year one.

Treatment was busulfan-fludarabine conditioning, a marrow graft, and cyclophosphamide on days +3 and +4. The CDR3 runs to 16 residues. The germline gives CDR1 SGDLS, CDR2 YYNGEE. Trimming removed 2 bases at V and 0 bases at J, with 14 bases between. Assay: immunoSEQ multiplex PCR; the TCRdb copy retains only in-frame clones and omits some. Here the sample spans about 6,500 clones, roughly four fifths being singletons. The rearrangement uses TRBV9 and TRBJ1-1, with D possibly being TRBD1 (5 bases). Source: CD8+ T cells sorted from PBMCs, taken approximately 1,500 days after allogeneic stem cell transplant with posttransplant cyclophosphamide. This TCR derives from a female patient aged 45-60 years who received an allogeneic stem cell transplant from a related donor, was CMV-positive, and had no GVHD. Some T cells may be the graft donor's. CDR3 DNA: TGTGCCAGCAGCGTGAGCGGGGGACGGATGAACACTGAAGCTTTCTTT. This gives the protein CASSVSGGRMNTEAFF.